The 20 T cell receptor beta chains listed next were all sequenced from one sample in a study of vaccination and CD4 T cells after COVID-19. The treatment denotes: approximately 11-day PBMC culture with coronavirus spike peptide pools or control peptides (ViraFEST assay). The study sequenced cultured CD4+ T cell DNA using the Oncomine TCR Beta short-read assay. From the PCR reads, TCRdb called clonotypes with MiXCR, one entry per CDR3 protein. The sample records some 15,000 distinct CDR3 sequences, over 60% being singletons. Antigens for these TCRs are unknown. Sample: CD4+ T cells from blood, cultured in vitro. Source of these receptors: a human donor who had recovered from COVID-19.

This chain joins TRBV20-1 and TRBJ1-2; TRBD1 aligns across 11 bases. Germline CDR1 DFQATT, CDR2 SNEGSKA (reference sequence). This CDR3 contains 14 residues. V was clipped by 5 bases and J by 4 bases; unmatched bases: 6. The CDR3 nucleotides are TGCAGTGCTGGGGGGACAGGGGGAGGCTATGGCTACACCTTC. Translation: CSAGGTGGGYGYTF.

This clonotype occurred a few times. The rearrangement joins TRBV27 to TRBJ1-5; no firm D call. CDR1 MNHEY and CDR2 SMNVEV come from the germline V gene (reference sequence). The CDR3 sequence is 14 residues long. The V gene lost 5 bases and the J gene lost 7 bases, with 15 bases spanning the gap. The chain's CDR3 is CASSPVPGSQPQHF. As DNA, the CDR3 is TGTGCCAGCAGTCCCGTTCCGGGGTCGCAGCCCCAGCATTTT.

The chain is built from TRBV15 and TRBJ2-7, with unresolved D. Per the germline V gene, CDR1 is LNHNV and CDR2 is YYDKDF (reference sequence). V was pared by 1 base and J by 3 bases, with 7 bases between. The CDR3 length is 13 residues. This chain's CDR3 is CATSRAQLYEQYF. In DNA form, the CDR3 reads TGTGCCACCAGCAGAGCGCAGCTCTACGAGCAGTACTTC.

The chain uses TRBV7-2 and TRBJ1-3; TRBD1 matches 7 bases. Germline V gene sequence: CDR1 SGHTA, CDR2 FQGNSA. J was trimmed by 2 bases and V by 5 bases; bases with no gene match: 3. This CDR3 comprises 14 residues. The CDR3 DNA is TGTGCCAGCAGCCCCAGGGGGACTGGAAACACCATATATTTT. Its protein is CASSPRGTGNTIYF.

The chain carries TRBV27 and TRBJ1-2; weak D call: TRBD1 (5 bases). The CDR3 consists of 13 residues. V shed 5 bases and J shed 4 bases, with 11 bases lying between them. Germline CDR1 and CDR2: MNHEY and SMNVEV (reference sequence). The CDR3 reads CASSPGLGYGYTF. DNA of the CDR3: TGTGCCAGCAGTCCAGGGCTGGGCTATGGCTACACCTTC.

The rearrangement uses TRBV19 and TRBJ1-5; a possible D gene is TRBD1 (5 bases). The CDR3 covers 15 residues. Trimming removed 0 bases at V and 1 base at J, with 7 bases between. Germline CDR1 is LNHDA and CDR2 is SQIVND (reference sequence). CDR3 DNA sequence: TGTGCCAGTAGTATAGACCGGGGGAGCAATCAGCCCCAGCATTTT. It encodes CASSIDRGSNQPQHF.

This sequence joins TRBV15 and TRBJ1-5; a weak D match, TRBD1 (6 bases). Trimming took 0 bases from V and 6 from J, leaving 12 bases between them. This CDR3 spans 15 amino acids. Germline loops: CDR1 LNHNV, CDR2 YYDKDF (reference sequence). The CDR3 protein is CATSRDRGAPQPQHF. The CDR3 coding sequence is TGTGCCACCAGCAGAGATCGGGGGGCACCTCAGCCCCAGCATTTT.

V and J are TRBV6-2 or TRBV6-3 and TRBJ2-5; possibly TRBD2 for D (6 bases). V was pared by 4 bases and J by 5 bases, with 17 bases between. The CDR3 extends over 15 amino acids. Germline values: CDR1 MNHEY, CDR2 SVGEGT. The CDR3 region is CASSWVGSIGETQYF. The CDR3 DNA sequence: TGTGCCAGCAGTTGGGTCGGGAGTATTGGGGAGACCCAGTACTTC.

The table lists this clonotype with a few counts. The chain has TRBV27 and TRBJ1-1, with D possibly matching TRBD1 (5 bases). CDR1 and CDR2 from the germline V gene are MNHEY and SMNVEV (reference sequence). Between the trimmed V and J ends, which lost 9 bases and 0 bases, there was a span of 17 bases. The CDR3 totals 15 residues. The CDR3 loop reads CASRPGGTVNTEAFF. CDR3 bases: TGTGCCAGTCGCCCTGGTGGGACGGTGAACACTGAAGCTTTCTTT.

V gene TRBV20-1 combines with J gene TRBJ2-2; tentatively, D is TRBD1 or TRBD2 (5 bases each). The CDR3 has 15 amino acids. Trimming shortened V by 6 bases and J by 7 bases, and 21 bases separated the two germline ends. Germline V CDR1 and CDR2: DFQATT, SNEGSKA (reference sequence). The CDR3 DNA sequence: TGCAGTGCAAAAAGAGGGGTCTTGAGGGGCGGGGAGCTGTTTTTT. It yields the protein CSAKRGVLRGGELFF.

The chain uses TRBV4-3 and TRBJ2-3, with a weak D call TRBD2 (8 bases). With 2 bases removed from V and 5 bases from J, the gap between germline ends came to 26 bases. CDR1 and CDR2 from the germline V gene are LGHNA and YSLEER. There are 19 residues in the CDR3. The CDR3 bases are TGCGCCAGCAGCCAAACTCCCCGAGGTAGCGGGACAGTGAAAGATACGCAGTATTTT. This encodes CASSQTPRGSGTVKDTQYF.

The chain is built from TRBV10-3 and TRBJ2-5; TRBD2 might be the D (6 bases). Between the trimmed V and J ends, which lost 11 bases and 5 bases, there was a span of 18 bases. CDR3 size: 13 residues. CDR1 is ENHRY and CDR2 is SYGVKD in the germline V gene. CDR3 region: CASKSGDRETQYF. CDR3 nucleotide sequence: TGTGCCTCCAAATCGGGAGATCGGGAGACCCAGTACTTC.

The rearrangement links TRBV27 to TRBJ1-2, with D uncertain. V lost 2 bases to trimming and J lost 4 bases, with 11 bases between them. The CDR3 length is 14 residues. CDR1 MNHEY and CDR2 SMNVEV come from the germline V gene (reference sequence). This CDR3 reads CASSLKALSYGYTF. The CDR3 DNA sequence: TGTGCCAGCAGTTTAAAGGCGTTGAGCTATGGCTACACCTTC.

This clonotype was seen only once. This chain joins TRBV7-2 and TRBJ2-5, with 8 bases that match TRBD2. This CDR3 has 16 amino acids. CDR1 SGHTA and CDR2 FQGNSA come from the germline V gene. J was trimmed by 7 bases and V by 4 bases; bases with no gene match: 14. CDR3 sequence: CASSSNLAGSSGTQYF. CDR3 DNA: TGTGCCAGCAGCTCCAACCTAGCGGGCAGCAGCGGGACCCAGTACTTC.

The rearrangement uses TRBV4-2 and TRBJ1-2; D might be TRBD1 (6 bases). This CDR3 region has 14 residues. The ends were cut back, 1 base at V and 2 bases at J, with 8 bases in the middle. Germline CDR1 LGHNA, CDR2 YNFKEQ. The CDR3 DNA reads TGTGCCAGCAGCCAAGGTGGACAGAACTATGGCTACACCTTC. Translation: CASSQGGQNYGYTF.

The chain is built from TRBV7-2 and TRBJ2-1, with 10 bases lining up with TRBD2. Trimming at V came to 4 bases and at J to 6 bases, leaving 15 bases not matched to a gene. CDR3 length: 18 residues. From germline, CDR1 is SGHTA and CDR2 FQGNSA. For the CDR3, the DNA is TGTGCCAGCAGCTCACCCGACAACCTAGCGGGAGTTTTCAATGAGCAGTTCTTC. It is translated as CASSSPDNLAGVFNEQFF.

By its share, this clonotype is medium-sized (0.01 to 0.1%). The chain couples TRBV7-2 to TRBJ2-2; 9 nucleotides agree with TRBD2. The CDR3 is 15 residues long. The germline CDR1 and CDR2 sequences are SGHTA and FQGNSA. V dropped 7 bases and J dropped 4; count of bases not matched to a gene: 7. The CDR3 nucleotides read TGTGCCAGCACCGGTGGGACTAGCACCACCGGGGAGCTGTTTTTT. This translates into CASTGGTSTTGELFF.

This chain connects TRBV7-2 to TRBJ2-7; the D is unclear. Germline V gives CDR1 SGHTA, CDR2 FQGNSA. Trimming left V 3 bases short and J 1 base short, with 19 bases between. The CDR3 runs to 17 residues. CDR3 protein: CASSFSFTGSTSYEQYF. DNA for the CDR3: TGTGCCAGCAGCTTTAGTTTTACGGGTTCTACTTCCTACGAGCAGTACTTC.

This chain links TRBV28 with TRBJ1-2, with D unresolved. This CDR3 region has 10 residues. Trimming removed 11 bases at V and 4 bases at J, with 8 bases between. Germline-derived CDR1 and CDR2 are MDHEN and SYDVKM. For the CDR3, the DNA is TGTGCCTCCTACGGCTATGGCTACACCTTC. Encoded protein: CASYGYGYTF.

The chain joins TRBV20-1 to TRBJ2-5; TRBD2 matches 12 bases. The CDR3 loop spans 17 amino acids. Germline CDR1 is DFQATT and CDR2 is SNEGSKA (reference sequence). After removal of 2 bases from V and 5 bases from J, the junction contained 12 bases not matched to a gene. The CDR3 coding sequence is TGCAGTGCTAGATCCACCCTAGCGGGAGGGCCGGGGGAGACCCAGTACTTC. Protein sequence: CSARSTLAGGPGETQYF.